The clone carrying this T cell receptor (beta chain) was recorded at least ten times. The data were taken from a study of early T cells in non-severe SARS-CoV-2 infection. Study-wide background: Sequencing was performed on bulk RNA from unsorted whole blood, leaving chains unpaired.

Germline CDR1 and CDR2: KGHDR and SFDVKD. V lost 3 bases, J lost 11 bases, and 12 bases lay in between. The CDR3 sequence is 13 residues long. TCRdb processed the 5' RACE reads anew with MiXCR; each CDR3 protein has one entry. The sample shows 64,000 or so distinct CDR3 sequences, about 11% of them seen only once. Sequencing was performed on whole blood, taken at baseline. The source of this sequence is an adult who was a healthcare worker with PCR-confirmed SARS-CoV-2 infection or an uninfected control (not recorded which). This chain connects TRBV24-1 to TRBJ2-2, with D perhaps TRBD1 (5 bases). CDR3 sequence: CATSDGARRELFF. DNA for the CDR3: TGTGCCACCAGTGATGGGGCCCGTCGTGAGCTGTTTTTT.